The 27 T cell receptor beta chains below come from one sample, sequenced in a study of control samples from healthy donors and cancer patients. Assay used: immunoSEQ multiplex PCR; TCRdb lists only in-frame clones, some missing. The data hold approximately 170,000 clones, with around 94% observed a single time. The sample taken for sequencing was blood. The receptors here all came from a man aged 30 to 39 in good health.

In its sample, this clone was seen a few times. V gene TRBV7-3 combines with J gene TRBJ2-7; 11 bases agree with TRBD2. There are 14 residues in the CDR3. Germline lookup yields CDR1 SGHTA and CDR2 FQGTGA. Unmatched junction bases numbered 4, after V lost 3 bases and J lost 6 bases. The CDR3, as DNA: TGTGCCAGCAGCTTTGGTCTAGCGGGAGGCGAGCAGTACTTC. Translating it yields CASSFGLAGGEQYF.

This rearrangement joins TRBV19 to TRBJ2-1, with D possibly matching TRBD1 (5 bases). With 0 bases removed from V and 10 bases from J, the gap between germline ends came to 13 bases. CDR3 length equals 14 residues. Per the germline V gene, CDR1 is LNHDA and CDR2 is SQIVND (reference sequence). This CDR3 reads CASSIDLGAGEQFF. The DNA for the CDR3 is TGTGCCAGTAGTATAGATCTTGGGGCAGGAGAGCAGTTCTTC.

The J gene is TRBJ1-1, the V gene TRBV5-1; D unclear. The germline CDR1 and CDR2 sequences are SGHRS and YFSETQ. This CDR3 contains 13 residues. V lost 4 bases, J lost 0 bases, and 7 bases lay in between. The CDR3 DNA reads TGCGCCAGCAGCAAGAACCTGAACACTGAAGCTTTCTTT. This codes for CASSKNLNTEAFF.

This chain links TRBV7-2 with TRBJ1-5; D not certain. CDR1 is SGHTA, CDR2 FQGNSA, per germline. The CDR3 covers 14 residues. Trimming cost V 2 bases and J 3 bases, with 8 bases left between them. CDR3 DNA: TGTGCCAGCAGCTTAAGAGGTGACAATCAGCCCCAGCATTTT. Encoded protein: CASSLRGDNQPQHF.

The V gene is TRBV5-1, the J gene TRBJ1-3; the D gene is possibly TRBD1 (5 bases). The CDR3 is 16 residues long. CDR1 is SGHRS, CDR2 YFSETQ, per germline. The V end was cut by 1 base, the J end by 2 bases, with 13 bases between. CDR3 region: CASSLYAGMTGNTIYF. For the CDR3, the DNA is TGCGCCAGCAGCTTGTACGCAGGGATGACTGGAAACACCATATATTTT.

The V and J genes are TRBV2 and TRBJ1-5; D is ambiguous. Germline CDR1 SNHLY, CDR2 FYNNEI. The length of the CDR3 is 9 residues. Deletions cut 8 bases from V and 10 bases from J, with 6 bases between. Written as DNA, the CDR3 is TGTGCCAGCGGGCCACCCCAGCATTTT. Translating gives CASGPPQHF.

The chain is built from TRBV7-3 and TRBJ2-5; 7 bases are shared with TRBD2. V lost 5 bases, J lost 3 bases, and 6 bases stayed unmatched. Germline assignment: CDR1 SGHTA and CDR2 FQGTGA. This CDR3 region has 14 residues. The CDR3 region is CASSPHAGEETQYF. The CDR3 bases are TGTGCCAGCAGCCCACATGCGGGAGAAGAGACCCAGTACTTC.

The chain links TRBV19 to TRBJ1-2; the D gene is possibly TRBD1 (5 bases). V lost 7 bases, J lost 1 base, and 16 bases lay in between. CDR3 length equals 15 residues. Germline V gene sequence: CDR1 LNHDA, CDR2 SQIVND (reference sequence). CDR3 in DNA: TGTGCCAGTACCACGGGACCGTTAAATAACTATGGCTACACCTTC. Its translation: CASTTGPLNNYGYTF.

The chain couples TRBV4-1 to TRBJ1-2; D may be TRBD1 (6 bases). The germline V and J ends were trimmed by 4 bases and 2 bases, with 11 bases remaining between them. Germline CDR1 is MGHRA and CDR2 is YSYEKL. The CDR3 has 14 amino acids. The CDR3: CASSLGGLNYGYTF. CDR3 nucleotide sequence: TGCGCCAGCAGCCTTGGGGGCCTAAACTATGGCTACACCTTC.

This rearrangement joins TRBV3-1 (or the pseudogene TRBV3-2) to TRBJ2-1, with a possible D match to TRBD2 (6 bases). Trimming took off 0 bases at V and 15 bases at J, with 18 bases between the two ends. The CDR3 sequence is 14 residues long. CDR1 and CDR2 from the germline V gene are LGHDT and YNNKEL (reference sequence). In DNA, the CDR3 is TGTGCCAGCAGCCAAGAGGGTTTAACGAGCGGGCCGTTCTTC. It specifies CASSQEGLTSGPFF.

This chain joins TRBV13 and TRBJ1-1, with 7 bases that match TRBD1. The J segment lost 6 bases and the V segment lost 4 bases, leaving 8 bases of the junction unmatched. This CDR3 spans 14 amino acids. The germline CDR1 and CDR2 sequences are PRHDT and FYEKMQ (reference sequence). In nucleotides, the CDR3 is TGTGCCAGCAGCTCTACCGAGGGGGCCGCTGAAGCTTTCTTT. This sequence encodes CASSSTEGAAEAFF.

This clone was seen just once. The chain employs TRBV6-2 or TRBV6-3 and TRBJ2-7, with a tentative D call TRBD2 (5 bases). Germline assignment: CDR1 MNHEY and CDR2 SVGEGT. There are 12 residues in the CDR3. Trimming shortened V by 5 bases and J by 6 bases, and 11 bases separated the two germline ends. CDR3 residues: CASSKLGAEQYF. DNA for the CDR3: TGTGCCAGCAGTAAACTAGGTGCCGAGCAGTACTTC.

This chain connects TRBV28 to TRBJ2-7; D possibly uses TRBD1 or TRBD2 (5 bases each). V dropped 6 bases and J dropped 1 base, with 19 bases sitting between them. The germline V gene has CDR1 MDHEN and CDR2 SYDVKM. The CDR3 totals 16 residues. CDR3 nucleotides: TGTGCCAGCAGACGAACGTGGGGGATGGGATCCTACGAGCAGTACTTC. Its translation: CASRRTWGMGSYEQYF.

Note on this clone: The junction shows a germline mismatch at one end, possibly a read error. The rearrangement uses TRBV4-3 and TRBJ1-6, with TRBD1 matching over 7 bases. The germline V gene has CDR1 LGHNA and CDR2 YSLEER. The CDR3 is 15 amino acids. The CDR3 protein is CASGQGWDSNSPLHF. As DNA, the CDR3 is TGCGCCAGCGGCCAAGGCTGGGACAGTAATTCACCCCTCCACTTT.

As to this clone: Other DNA sequences from this sample encode an identical CDR3 as well. V and J are TRBV5-1 and TRBJ2-5; TRBD1 aligns across 9 bases. Per the germline V gene, CDR1 is SGHRS and CDR2 is YFSETQ. Losses at the gene ends were 3 bases for V and 5 bases for J; bases not matched to a gene: 8. The CDR3 totals 15 residues. Written as DNA, the CDR3 is TGCGCCAGCAGCTGGGGGACAGGGAGGGGTGAGACCCAGTACTTC. Amino acid sequence: CASSWGTGRGETQYF.

This clone was picked up one time. The rearrangement links TRBV12-5 to TRBJ2-3; 11 nucleotides align to TRBD1. After removal of 10 bases from V and 9 bases from J, the junction contained 12 bases not matched to a gene. The length of the CDR3 is 14 residues. CDR1 LGHNT and CDR2 FRNRAP come from the germline V gene. The CDR3 spells CATSRTGGMETQYF. The CDR3 DNA reads TGTGCTACCTCCCGGACAGGGGGCATGGAGACGCAGTATTTT.

The chain carries TRBV5-5 and TRBJ1-5, with D unresolved. The CDR3 length is 13 residues. Germline V gives CDR1 SGHKS, CDR2 YYEKEE (reference sequence). The V end was cut by 1 base, the J end by 3 bases, with 5 bases between. Written as DNA, the CDR3 is TGTGCCAGCAGCTTGAATCCCAATCAGCCCCAGCATTTT. This sequence encodes CASSLNPNQPQHF.

The rearrangement uses TRBV5-1 and TRBJ1-4; tentatively, D is TRBD1 (6 bases). The ends were cut back, 4 bases at V and 2 bases at J, with 15 bases in the middle. This CDR3 has 16 residues. Germline V gene lookup returns CDR1 SGHRS and CDR2 YFSETQ. DNA for the CDR3: TGCGCCAGCAGCCTAACTACAGGGAGGACTAATGAAAAACTGTTTTTT. Residues: CASSLTTGRTNEKLFF.

V usage is TRBV19 and J usage is TRBJ1-1; TRBD1 is a possible D gene (5 bases). The germline gives CDR1 LNHDA, CDR2 SQIVND (reference sequence). The length of the CDR3 is 13 residues. The ends were cut back, 6 bases at V and 4 bases at J, with 12 bases in the middle. The CDR3 nucleotides are TGTGCCAGTAGAAGAGGGGAGGGCACTGAAGCTTTCTTT. Translating gives CASRRGEGTEAFF. The whole variable domain, filled in from reference TRBV19 and TRBJ1-1, reads DGGITQSPKYLFRKEGQNVTLSCEQNLNHDAMYWYRQDPGQGLRLIYYSQIVNDFQKGDIAEGYSVSREKKESFPLTVTSAQKNPTAFYLCASRRGEGTEAFFGQGTRLTVV.

This chain connects TRBV7-6 to TRBJ2-6; possibly TRBD1 for D (5 bases). The CDR3 loop spans 17 amino acids. Per the germline V gene, CDR1 is SGHVS and CDR2 is FNYEAQ. V gave up 2 bases and J gave up 0 bases, with 11 bases separating them. CDR3 protein: CASSLPQGASGANVLTF. DNA of the CDR3: TGTGCCAGCAGCTTACCTCAGGGTGCCTCTGGGGCCAACGTCCTGACTTTC.

The rearrangement links TRBV4-1 to TRBJ1-2; 8 bases are a match to TRBD1. J was trimmed by 8 bases and V by 1 base; bases with no gene match: 3. This CDR3 contains 13 residues. Germline V lookup: CDR1 MGHRA, CDR2 YSYEKL. The CDR3 DNA is TGCGCCAGCAGCCAAGGCAGGGGGCAGGGCTACACCTTC. Protein product: CASSQGRGQGYTF.

This chain connects TRBV15 to TRBJ2-1, with D perhaps being TRBD1 or TRBD2 (5 bases each). V lost 0 bases and J lost 0, with 12 bases in between. The length of the CDR3 is 17 residues. Germline lookup yields CDR1 LNHNV and CDR2 YYDKDF (reference sequence). The CDR3 spells CATSRDFGASSYNEQFF. As DNA, the CDR3 is TGTGCCACCAGCAGAGATTTCGGGGCAAGCTCCTACAATGAGCAGTTCTTC.

The rearrangement links TRBV9 to TRBJ1-4; unclear D gene. This CDR3 comprises 17 residues. Germline CDR1 and CDR2: SGDLS and YYNGEE. V lost 1 base and J lost 4, with 17 bases in between. The CDR3 is CASSVKPPRRNNEKLFF. CDR3 coding DNA: TGTGCCAGCAGCGTAAAGCCCCCTCGGAGGAATAATGAAAAACTGTTTTTT.

This chain connects TRBV29-1 to TRBJ2-3, with D possibly being TRBD1 (6 bases). The CDR3 consists of 16 residues. Germline V gene sequence: CDR1 SQVTM, CDR2 ANQGSEA. V was clipped by 0 bases and J by 2 bases, with 15 bases between them. The CDR3 sequence is CSVEDIVTGSTDTQYF. Written as DNA, the CDR3 is TGCAGCGTTGAAGACATCGTAACAGGGTCCACAGATACGCAGTATTTT.

The J gene is TRBJ1-1, the V gene TRBV27; D not certain. CDR3 length equals 16 residues. V was trimmed by 3 bases and J by 0 bases, leaving 14 bases between them. Germline V gives CDR1 MNHEY, CDR2 SMNVEV (reference sequence). CDR3 DNA: TGTGCCAGCAGTTTGCGCCCCCTGGGGATGAACACTGAAGCTTTCTTT. Protein sequence: CASSLRPLGMNTEAFF.

V gene TRBV6-6 combines with J gene TRBJ2-2; D is possibly TRBD1 or TRBD2 (5 bases each). CDR3 length equals 15 residues. V was cut by 10 bases and J by 0 bases, with 15 bases left in between. Germline V gene data show CDR1 as MNHNY and CDR2 as SVGAGI (reference sequence). Here the CDR3 reads CATQFRDANTGELFF. DNA for the CDR3: TGTGCCACCCAATTCAGGGACGCGAACACCGGGGAGCTGTTTTTT.

This rearrangement joins TRBV19 to TRBJ2-5; D may be TRBD1 (6 bases). Germline lookup yields CDR1 LNHDA and CDR2 SQIVND (reference sequence). V dropped 5 bases and J dropped 4 bases, with 11 bases sitting between them. The CDR3 sequence is 13 residues long. The CDR3 loop is CASSLQGLETQYF. In DNA form, the CDR3 reads TGTGCCAGTAGTCTTCAGGGGTTAGAGACCCAGTACTTC.